The table lists the clone carrying this T cell receptor (beta chain) with a few counts. A Seattle source enrolled patients during active infection and followed them longitudinally. The sample comes from a study of blood T cell repertoires in COVID-19. Looking at the study overall: The United States, Italy and Spain provided the acute and convalescent COVID-19 samples. The cDNA or gDNA used as material had been derived from T cells, B-cell-depleted T cells, or PBMCs.

In the source study's methods: Amplifying reference gene primers gave estimates of nucleated cell counts. The repertoire was sequenced with immunoSEQ multiplex PCR; TCRdb's copy has only in-frame clones and lacks some. That table supplies the V and J calls and clone size; D and trimming were determined from the DNA. The data show under 95,000 clones, about 85% seen once. CDR1 SGHNT and CDR2 YYREEE come from the germline V gene (reference sequence). The CDR3 extends over 16 amino acids. The ends were cut back, 1 base at V and 3 bases at J, with 13 bases in the middle. This TCR derives from a woman of 80 years or more with COVID-19, enrolled during active disease. The gene calls are TRBV5-4 and TRBJ2-2, with unresolved D. The source material was peripheral blood. The CDR3 reads CASSLFLSTDTGELFF. CDR3 sequence (DNA): TGTGCCAGCAGCTTGTTCCTCTCTACGGACACCGGGGAGCTGTTTTTT.